What follows describes a single T cell receptor (beta chain). Its antigen is currently not known. The cysteine opens and the phenylalanine closes a CDR3 of 13 amino acids. The protein alone is recorded here. Taken from the germline V gene, the CDR1 and CDR2 loops are SGHDN and FVKESK. The sample belongs to a study of T cells expressing NK-cell markers (dated by TCRdb to the early 2020s). General notes on the study: Eight donors provided sorted CD3+CD56+NKG2C+, CD3+CD56+NKG2C- and CD3+CD56-NKG2C+ T-cell subsets, whose TCR beta-chain repertoires were profiled. Most of the eight sequenced donors were HCMV-seropositive and one was HCMV-seronegative. All eight donors whose samples were sequenced were randomly selected healthy volunteers, three of them men and five women. Libraries were sequenced as 2 x 150 bp reads on Illumina HiSeq 2000/2500, MiSeq or NextSeq. The study at large found these results: Those dominant clonotypes were again the most abundant among CD3+CD56-NKG2C+ cells in a few donors, at about 25-65%. It remained unclear whether the expanded NKG2C-expressing T cell clones were specific for HCMV antigens. For six donors, the dominant CD3+CD56+NKG2C+ clonotypes were among the top 10 CD8+ clonotypes and accounted for roughly 1.0-7.5% of CD8+ T cells.

To determine HCMV serostatus, a commercial ELISA kit was used to detect HCMV-specific IgG in serum. Peripheral blood mononuclear cells were isolated from blood by Ficoll density gradient centrifugation. This sample was sequenced with an Illumina HiSeq 2000. TCR beta cDNA libraries were made by 5'RACE template switching that added a universal primer site and unique molecular identifiers. Synthesis of cDNA was primed from the TCR beta constant segment and was followed by two consecutive PCR amplification steps. The authors' analysis ran thus. Reads were demultiplexed and grouped by UMI with MIGEC, and clonotypes were assembled and quantified with MiTCR. To remove erroneous sequences, TCR cDNA sequences were retained only when supported by two or more reads. The tcR package was used for downstream repertoire analysis, and clonotypes were matched across fractions by CDR3 nucleotide sequence plus V segment. VDJmatch was used to annotate antigen specificity against VDJdb, with one amino acid substitution in CDR3 allowed. TCRdb reprocessed the reads and provides one entry for every CDR3 protein sequence; no DNA is given. The V and J calls and clone size come from TCRdb's table, not from the authors' own analysis. The sample table gives fewer than 400,000 distinct CDR3 sequences. The ten largest account for about 10% of the sample.

The receptor comes from a woman in her forties or fifties in good health. Donor details come from another sample of the same person, matched by shared clones. Sequencing was done on a sample of blood T cells: a sorted CD56 or NKG2C T cell subset, CD4+ or CD8+ T cells, or bulk PBMC T cells (not recorded which). The chain couples TRBV14 to TRBJ2-1; as DNA is missing, the TRBD2 call by TCRdb cannot be tested. This receptor has the CDR3 CASSLSSGGEQFF.